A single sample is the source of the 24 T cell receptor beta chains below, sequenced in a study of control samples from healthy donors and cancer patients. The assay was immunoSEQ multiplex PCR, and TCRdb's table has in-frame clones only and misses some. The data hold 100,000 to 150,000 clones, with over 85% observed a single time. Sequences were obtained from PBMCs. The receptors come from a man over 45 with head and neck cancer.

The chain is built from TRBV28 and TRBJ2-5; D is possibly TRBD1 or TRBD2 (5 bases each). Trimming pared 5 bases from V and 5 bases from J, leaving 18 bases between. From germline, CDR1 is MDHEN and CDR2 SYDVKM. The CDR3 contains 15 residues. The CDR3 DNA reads TGTGCCAGCAGTCTATTGGCATGGGGCGGGGAGACCCAGTACTTC. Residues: CASSLLAWGGETQYF.

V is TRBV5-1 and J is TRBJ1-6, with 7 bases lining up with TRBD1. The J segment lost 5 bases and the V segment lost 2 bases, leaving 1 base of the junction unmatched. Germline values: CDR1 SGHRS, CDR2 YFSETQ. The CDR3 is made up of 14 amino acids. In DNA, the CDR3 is TGCGCCAGCAGCTTTGACAGGGATAATTCACCCCTCCACTTT. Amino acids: CASSFDRDNSPLHF.

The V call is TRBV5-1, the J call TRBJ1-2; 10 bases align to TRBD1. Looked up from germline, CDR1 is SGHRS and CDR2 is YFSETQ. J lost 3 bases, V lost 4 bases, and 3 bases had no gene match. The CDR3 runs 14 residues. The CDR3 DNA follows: TGCGCCAGCAGCCGGGACAGGGGAGACTATGGCTACACCTTC. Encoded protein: CASSRDRGDYGYTF.

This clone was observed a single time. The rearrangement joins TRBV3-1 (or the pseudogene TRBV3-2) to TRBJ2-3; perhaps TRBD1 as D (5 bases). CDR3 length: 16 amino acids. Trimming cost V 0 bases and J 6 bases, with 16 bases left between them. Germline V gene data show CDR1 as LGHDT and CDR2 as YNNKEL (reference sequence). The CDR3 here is CASSQDPQGAGDTQYF. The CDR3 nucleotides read TGTGCCAGCAGCCAAGACCCGCAAGGGGCTGGGGATACGCAGTATTTT.

The CDR3 sequence is CASSFIPGQGLSYNEQFF. The CDR3 DNA sequence: TGTGCCAGCAGTTTCATTCCGGGACAGGGCCTTTCCTACAATGAGCAGTTCTTC. This chain uses TRBV27 with TRBJ2-1, with 9 bases identical to TRBD1. Germline V gene lookup returns CDR1 MNHEY and CDR2 SMNVEV (reference sequence). The CDR3 loop spans 18 amino acids. V lost 3 bases to trimming and J lost 1 base; unmatched junction nucleotides: 10.

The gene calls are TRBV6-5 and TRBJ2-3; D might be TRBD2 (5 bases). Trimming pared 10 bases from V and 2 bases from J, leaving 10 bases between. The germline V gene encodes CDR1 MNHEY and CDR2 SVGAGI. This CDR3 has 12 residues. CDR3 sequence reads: CATRAVTDTQYF. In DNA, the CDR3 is TGTGCCACCCGAGCGGTCACAGATACGCAGTATTTT.

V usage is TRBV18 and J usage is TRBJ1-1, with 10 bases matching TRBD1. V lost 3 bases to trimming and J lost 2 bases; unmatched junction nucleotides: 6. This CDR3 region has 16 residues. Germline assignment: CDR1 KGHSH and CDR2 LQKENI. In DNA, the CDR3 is TGTGCCAGCTCACCTGGGACAGGGGCATATAACACTGAAGCTTTCTTT. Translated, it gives CASSPGTGAYNTEAFF.

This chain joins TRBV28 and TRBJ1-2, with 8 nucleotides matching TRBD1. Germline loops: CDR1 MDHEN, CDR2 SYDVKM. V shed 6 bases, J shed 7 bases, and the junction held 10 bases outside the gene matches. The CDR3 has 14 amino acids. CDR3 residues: CASRAGQGKGGYTF. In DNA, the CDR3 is TGTGCCAGCAGGGCCGGACAGGGCAAAGGTGGCTACACCTTC.

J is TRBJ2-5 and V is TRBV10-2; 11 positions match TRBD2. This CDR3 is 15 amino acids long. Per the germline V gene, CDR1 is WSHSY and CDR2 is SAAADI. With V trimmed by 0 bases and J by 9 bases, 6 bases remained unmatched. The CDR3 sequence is CASSESTSGVRAQYF. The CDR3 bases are TGCGCCAGCAGTGAGTCGACTAGCGGGGTCCGGGCCCAGTACTTC.

The CDR3 nucleotides read TGCGCCAGCAGCTTGGAAGGGGTTGGAAACACCATATATTTT. This gives the protein CASSLEGVGNTIYF. The chain links TRBV5-1 to TRBJ1-3, with D possibly matching TRBD1 (5 bases). Germline V gene data show CDR1 as SGHRS and CDR2 as YFSETQ. This CDR3 region has 14 residues. Trimming shortened V by 0 bases and J by 3 bases, and 7 bases separated the two germline ends.

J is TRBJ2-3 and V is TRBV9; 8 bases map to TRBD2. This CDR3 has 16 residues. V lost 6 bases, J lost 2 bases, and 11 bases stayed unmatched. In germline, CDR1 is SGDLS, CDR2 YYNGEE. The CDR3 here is CASTPQVAGFTDTQYF. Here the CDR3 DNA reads TGTGCCAGCACCCCCCAGGTAGCGGGGTTCACAGATACGCAGTATTTT.

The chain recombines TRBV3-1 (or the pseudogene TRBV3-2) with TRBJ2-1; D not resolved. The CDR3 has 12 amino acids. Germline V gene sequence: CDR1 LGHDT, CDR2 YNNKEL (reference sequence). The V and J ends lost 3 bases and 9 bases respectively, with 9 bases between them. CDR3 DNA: TGTGCCAGCAGCCACCCTATGGGTGAGCAGTTCTTC. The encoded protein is CASSHPMGEQFF.

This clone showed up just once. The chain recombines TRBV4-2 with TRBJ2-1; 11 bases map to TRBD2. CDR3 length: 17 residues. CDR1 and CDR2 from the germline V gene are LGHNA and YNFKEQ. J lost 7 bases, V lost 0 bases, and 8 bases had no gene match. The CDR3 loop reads CASSQDRGLAVGNEQFF. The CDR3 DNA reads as TGTGCCAGCAGCCAAGATCGGGGACTAGCGGTAGGGAATGAGCAGTTCTTC.

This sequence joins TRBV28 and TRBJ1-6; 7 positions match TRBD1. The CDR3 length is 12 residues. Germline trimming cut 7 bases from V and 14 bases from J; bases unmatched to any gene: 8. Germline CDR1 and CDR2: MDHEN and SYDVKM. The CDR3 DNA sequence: TGTGCCAGCAAGACAGGGTCGTTCGCCCTCCACTTT. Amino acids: CASKTGSFALHF.

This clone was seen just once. The CDR3 protein is CASRLATSYNEQFF. Written as DNA, the CDR3 is TGCGCCAGCAGACTAGCGACCTCCTACAATGAGCAGTTCTTC. The chain recombines TRBV5-1 with TRBJ2-1, with TRBD2 matching 7 bases. In germline, CDR1 is SGHRS, CDR2 YFSETQ. This CDR3 is 14 amino acids long. Germline trimming cut 5 bases from V and 0 bases from J; bases unmatched to any gene: 2.

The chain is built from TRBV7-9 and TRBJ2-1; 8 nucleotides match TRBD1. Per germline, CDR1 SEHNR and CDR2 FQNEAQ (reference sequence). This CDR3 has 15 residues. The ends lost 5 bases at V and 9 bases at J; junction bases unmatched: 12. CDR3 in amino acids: CASSQQGARGFEQFF. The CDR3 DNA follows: TGTGCCAGCAGCCAGCAGGGGGCGCGGGGTTTTGAGCAGTTCTTC.

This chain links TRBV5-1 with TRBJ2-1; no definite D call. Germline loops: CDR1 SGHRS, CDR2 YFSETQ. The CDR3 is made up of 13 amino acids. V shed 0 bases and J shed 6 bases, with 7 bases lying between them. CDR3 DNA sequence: TGCGCCAGCAGCTTGGCCTTGGCCAATGAGCAGTTCTTC. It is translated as CASSLALANEQFF.

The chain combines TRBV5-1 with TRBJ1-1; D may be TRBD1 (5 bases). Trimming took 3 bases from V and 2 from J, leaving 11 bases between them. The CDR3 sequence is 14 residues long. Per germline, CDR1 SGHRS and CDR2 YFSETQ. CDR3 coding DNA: TGCGCCAGCAGCTGGGCTTGGGACAACACTGAAGCTTTCTTT. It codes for CASSWAWDNTEAFF.

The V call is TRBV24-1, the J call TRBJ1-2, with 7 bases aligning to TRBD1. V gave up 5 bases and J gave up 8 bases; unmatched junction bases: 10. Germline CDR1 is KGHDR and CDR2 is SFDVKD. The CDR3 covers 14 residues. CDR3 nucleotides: TGTGCCACCAGTGTCCTTTCCAGGGGGGGAGGCTACACCTTC. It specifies CATSVLSRGGGYTF.

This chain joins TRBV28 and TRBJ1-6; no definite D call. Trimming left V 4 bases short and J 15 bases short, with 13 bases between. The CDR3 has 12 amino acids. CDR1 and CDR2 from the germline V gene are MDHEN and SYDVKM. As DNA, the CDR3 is TGTGCCAGCAGTTCCGGAGGTTATGGCCTCCACTTT. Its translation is CASSSGGYGLHF.

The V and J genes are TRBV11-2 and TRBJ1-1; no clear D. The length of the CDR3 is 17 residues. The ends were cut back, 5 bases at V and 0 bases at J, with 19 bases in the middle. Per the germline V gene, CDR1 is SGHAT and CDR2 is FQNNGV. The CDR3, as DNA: TGTGCCAGCAGCGATCTCTCGGGAAACCTTATGAACACTGAAGCTTTCTTT. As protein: CASSDLSGNLMNTEAFF.

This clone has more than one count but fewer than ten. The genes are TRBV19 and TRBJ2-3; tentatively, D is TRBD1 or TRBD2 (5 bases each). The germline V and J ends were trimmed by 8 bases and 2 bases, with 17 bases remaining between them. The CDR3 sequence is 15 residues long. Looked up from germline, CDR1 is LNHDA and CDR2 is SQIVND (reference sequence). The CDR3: CASCWSGLPTDTQYF. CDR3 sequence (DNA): TGTGCCAGTTGTTGGTCGGGGCTACCCACAGATACGCAGTATTTT.

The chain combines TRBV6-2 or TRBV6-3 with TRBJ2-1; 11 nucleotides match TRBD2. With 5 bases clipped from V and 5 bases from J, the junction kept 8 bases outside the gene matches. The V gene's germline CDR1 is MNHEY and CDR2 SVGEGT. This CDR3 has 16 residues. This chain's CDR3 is CASSSTLAGVNNEQFF. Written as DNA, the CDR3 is TGTGCCAGCAGTAGCACACTAGCGGGAGTAAACAATGAGCAGTTCTTC.

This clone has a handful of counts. DNA of the CDR3: TGTGCCAGTAGTATGACACAACTCCGGGGACTAGCGGGCCCTAGGGAGACCCAGTACTTC. Amino acid sequence: CASSMTQLRGLAGPRETQYF. The chain employs TRBV19 and TRBJ2-5, with 12 bases lining up with TRBD2. The CDR3 is 20 residues long. J was trimmed by 5 bases and V by 3 bases; bases with no gene match: 19. Germline CDR1 LNHDA, CDR2 SQIVND (reference sequence).